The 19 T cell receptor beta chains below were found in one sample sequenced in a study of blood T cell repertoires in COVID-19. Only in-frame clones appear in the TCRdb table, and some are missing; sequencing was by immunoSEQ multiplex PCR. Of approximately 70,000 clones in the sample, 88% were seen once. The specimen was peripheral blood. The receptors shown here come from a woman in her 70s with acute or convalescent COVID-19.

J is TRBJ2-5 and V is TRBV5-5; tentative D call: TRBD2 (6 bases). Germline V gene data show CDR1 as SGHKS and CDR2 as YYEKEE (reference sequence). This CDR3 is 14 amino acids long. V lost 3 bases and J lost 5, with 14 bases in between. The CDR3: CASSSPGGWETQYF. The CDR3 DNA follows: TGTGCCAGCAGCTCCCCTGGGGGGTGGGAGACCCAGTACTTC. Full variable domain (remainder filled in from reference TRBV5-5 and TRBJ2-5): DAGVTQSPTHLIKTRGQQVTLRCSPISGHKSVSWYQQVLGQGPQFIFQYYEKEERGRGNFPDRFSARQFPNYSSELNVNALLLGDSALYLCASSSPGGWETQYFGPGTRLLVL.

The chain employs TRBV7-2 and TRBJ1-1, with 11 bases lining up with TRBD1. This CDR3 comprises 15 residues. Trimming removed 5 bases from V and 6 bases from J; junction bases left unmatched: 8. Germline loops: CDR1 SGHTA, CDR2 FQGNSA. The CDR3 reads CASSGRTGGEAEAFF. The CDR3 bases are TGTGCCAGCAGCGGACGGACAGGGGGCGAGGCTGAAGCTTTCTTT.

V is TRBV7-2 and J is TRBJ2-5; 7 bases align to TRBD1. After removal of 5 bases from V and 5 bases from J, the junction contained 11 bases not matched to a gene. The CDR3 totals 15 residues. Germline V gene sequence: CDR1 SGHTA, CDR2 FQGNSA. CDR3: CASSIQTGPEETQYF. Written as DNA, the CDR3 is TGTGCCAGCAGCATCCAGACAGGGCCCGAGGAGACCCAGTACTTC.

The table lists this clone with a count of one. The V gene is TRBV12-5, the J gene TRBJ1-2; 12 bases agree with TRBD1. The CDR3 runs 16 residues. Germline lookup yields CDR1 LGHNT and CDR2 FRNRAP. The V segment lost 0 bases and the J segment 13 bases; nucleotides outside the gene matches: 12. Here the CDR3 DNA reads TGTGCTAGTGGTTTGGTCTCTGTTGGGACAGGGGGCAGGAGCACCTTC. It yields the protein CASGLVSVGTGGRSTF.

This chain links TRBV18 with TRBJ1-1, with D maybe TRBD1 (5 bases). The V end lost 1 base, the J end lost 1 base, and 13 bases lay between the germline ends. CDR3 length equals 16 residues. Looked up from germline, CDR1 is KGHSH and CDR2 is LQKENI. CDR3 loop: CASSPRRPGKNTEAFF. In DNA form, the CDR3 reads TGTGCCAGCTCACCACGTCGGCCAGGGAAGAACACTGAAGCTTTCTTT.

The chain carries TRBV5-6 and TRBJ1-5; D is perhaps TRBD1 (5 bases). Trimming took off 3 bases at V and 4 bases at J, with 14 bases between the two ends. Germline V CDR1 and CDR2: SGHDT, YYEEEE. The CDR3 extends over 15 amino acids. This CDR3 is CASSWGVGLNQPQHF. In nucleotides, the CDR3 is TGTGCCAGCAGCTGGGGGGTGGGGCTTAATCAGCCCCAGCATTTT.

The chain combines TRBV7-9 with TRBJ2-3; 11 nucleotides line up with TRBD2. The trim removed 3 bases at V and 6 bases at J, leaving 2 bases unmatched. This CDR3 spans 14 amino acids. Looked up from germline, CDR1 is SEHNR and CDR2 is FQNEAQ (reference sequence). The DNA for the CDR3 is TGTGCCAGCAGCTTTAGCGGGAGGGGTGATACGCAGTATTTT. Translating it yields CASSFSGRGDTQYF.

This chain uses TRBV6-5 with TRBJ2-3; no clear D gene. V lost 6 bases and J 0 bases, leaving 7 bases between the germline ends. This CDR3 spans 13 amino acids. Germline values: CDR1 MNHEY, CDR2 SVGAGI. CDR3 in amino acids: CASRQPSTDTQYF. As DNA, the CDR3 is TGTGCCAGCAGACAGCCGAGCACAGATACGCAGTATTTT.

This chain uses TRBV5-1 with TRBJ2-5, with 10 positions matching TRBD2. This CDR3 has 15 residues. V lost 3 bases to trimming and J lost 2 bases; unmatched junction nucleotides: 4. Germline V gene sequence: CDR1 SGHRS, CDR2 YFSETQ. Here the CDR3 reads CASSWFSGGQETQYF. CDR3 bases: TGCGCCAGCAGCTGGTTTAGCGGGGGGCAAGAGACCCAGTACTTC.

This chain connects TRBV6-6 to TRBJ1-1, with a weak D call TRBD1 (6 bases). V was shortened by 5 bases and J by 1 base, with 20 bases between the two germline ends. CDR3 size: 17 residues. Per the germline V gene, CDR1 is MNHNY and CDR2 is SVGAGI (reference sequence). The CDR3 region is CASSRQRGGKENTEAFF. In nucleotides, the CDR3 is TGTGCCAGCAGTCGACAAAGGGGGGGGAAGGAGAACACTGAAGCTTTCTTT.

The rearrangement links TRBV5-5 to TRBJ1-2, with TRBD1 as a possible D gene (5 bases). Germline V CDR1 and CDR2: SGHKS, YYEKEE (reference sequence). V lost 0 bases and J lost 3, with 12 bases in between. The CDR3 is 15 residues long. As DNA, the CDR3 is TGTGCCAGCAGCTTGGCTCCGGGGACTGACTATGGCTACACCTTC. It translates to CASSLAPGTDYGYTF. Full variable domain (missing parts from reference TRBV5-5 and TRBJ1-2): DAGVTQSPTHLIKTRGQQVTLRCSPISGHKSVSWYQQVLGQGPQFIFQYYEKEERGRGNFPDRFSARQFPNYSSELNVNALLLGDSALYLCASSLAPGTDYGYTFGSGTRLTVV.

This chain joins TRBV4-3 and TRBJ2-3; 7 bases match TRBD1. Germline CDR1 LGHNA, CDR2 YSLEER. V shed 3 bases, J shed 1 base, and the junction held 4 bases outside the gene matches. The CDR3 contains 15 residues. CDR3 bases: TGCGCCAGCAGCCATTACGGGACAGGCACAGATACGCAGTATTTT. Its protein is CASSHYGTGTDTQYF.

As DNA, the CDR3 is TGTGCCAGCAGTTTATCTGTCATGAACACTGAAGCTTTCTTT. Amino acids: CASSLSVMNTEAFF. V usage is TRBV27 and J usage is TRBJ1-1; D is unclear. V lost 0 bases, J lost 0 bases, and 5 bases lay in between. Per germline, CDR1 MNHEY and CDR2 SMNVEV (reference sequence). The CDR3 is 14 amino acids.

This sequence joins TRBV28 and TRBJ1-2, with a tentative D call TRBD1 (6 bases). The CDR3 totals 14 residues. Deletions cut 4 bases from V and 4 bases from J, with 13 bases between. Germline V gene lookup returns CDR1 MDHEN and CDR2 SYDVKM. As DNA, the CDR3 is TGTGCCAGCAGTTCGGACAGTCAATCCTATGGCTACACCTTC. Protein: CASSSDSQSYGYTF.

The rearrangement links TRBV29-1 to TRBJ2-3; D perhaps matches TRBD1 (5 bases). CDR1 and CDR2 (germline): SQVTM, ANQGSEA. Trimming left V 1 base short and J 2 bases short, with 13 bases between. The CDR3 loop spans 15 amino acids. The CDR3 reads CSVEVLTATTDTQYF. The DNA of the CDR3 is TGCAGCGTTGAAGTACTGACAGCTACCACAGATACGCAGTATTTT.

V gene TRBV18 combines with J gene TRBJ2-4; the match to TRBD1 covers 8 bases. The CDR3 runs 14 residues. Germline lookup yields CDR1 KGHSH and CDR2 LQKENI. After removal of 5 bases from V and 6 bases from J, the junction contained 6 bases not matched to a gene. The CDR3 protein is CASSGFGQGNIQYF. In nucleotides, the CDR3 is TGTGCCAGCTCAGGTTTTGGACAGGGAAACATTCAGTACTTC.

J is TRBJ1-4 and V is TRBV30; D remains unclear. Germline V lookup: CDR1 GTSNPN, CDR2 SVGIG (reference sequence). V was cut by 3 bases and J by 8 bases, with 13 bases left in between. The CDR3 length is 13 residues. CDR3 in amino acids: CAWRHQAMEKLFF. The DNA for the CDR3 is TGTGCCTGGAGACACCAGGCTATGGAAAAACTGTTTTTT. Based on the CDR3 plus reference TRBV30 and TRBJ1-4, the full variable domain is SQTIHQWPATLVQPVGSPLSLECTVEGTSNPNLYWYRQAAGRGLQLLFYSVGIGQISSEVPQNLSASRPQDRQFILSSKKLLLSDSGFYLCAWRHQAMEKLFFGSGTQLSVL.

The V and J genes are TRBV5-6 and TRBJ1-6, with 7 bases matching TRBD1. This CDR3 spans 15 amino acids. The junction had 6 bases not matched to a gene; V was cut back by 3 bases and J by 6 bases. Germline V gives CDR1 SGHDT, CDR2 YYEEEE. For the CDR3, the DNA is TGTGCCAGCAGCTCGACAGGGTCGGGTAATTCACCCCTCCACTTT. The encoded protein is CASSSTGSGNSPLHF. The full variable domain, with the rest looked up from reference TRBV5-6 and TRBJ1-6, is DAGVTQSPTHLIKTRGQQVTLRCSPKSGHDTVSWYQQALGQGPQFIFQYYEEEERQRGNFPDRFSGHQFPNYSSELNVNALLLGDSALYLCASSSTGSGNSPLHFGNGTRLTVT.

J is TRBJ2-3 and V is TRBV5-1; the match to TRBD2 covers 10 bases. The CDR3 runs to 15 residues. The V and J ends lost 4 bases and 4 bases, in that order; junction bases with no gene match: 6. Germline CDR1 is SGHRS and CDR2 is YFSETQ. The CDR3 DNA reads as TGCGCCAGCAGCCCCAGCGGGAGGGCCGCAGATACGCAGTATTTT. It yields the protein CASSPSGRAADTQYF.